This TCR beta chain was sequenced during a study of long-term antiretroviral therapy in people with HIV. Sequencing relied on immunoSEQ assay v3.0, run at survey level. Assay: immunoSEQ multiplex PCR; the TCRdb copy retains only in-frame clones and omits some. The data show around 30,000 clones, about 96% seen once. The study, taken as a whole, reports: The repertoire was dominated at all time points by clones expanded before ART.

CDR1 SNHLY and CDR2 FYNNEI come from the germline V gene. The CDR3 has 15 residues. Trimming shortened V by 0 bases and J by 8 bases, and 11 bases separated the two germline ends. As regards this clone: The antigen is undetermined.

The chain recombines TRBV2 with TRBJ1-6, with D perhaps matching TRBD1 (6 bases). This specimen consisted of unsorted PBMCs, obtained 6.5 to 6.6 years after starting antiretroviral therapy. This sequence originates from a man aged 25 to 45 with HIV. The CDR3 coding sequence is TGTGCCAGCAGTGAAGCTCAGGGGTCAGATTCACCCCTCCACTTT. The encoded protein is CASSEAQGSDSPLHF.